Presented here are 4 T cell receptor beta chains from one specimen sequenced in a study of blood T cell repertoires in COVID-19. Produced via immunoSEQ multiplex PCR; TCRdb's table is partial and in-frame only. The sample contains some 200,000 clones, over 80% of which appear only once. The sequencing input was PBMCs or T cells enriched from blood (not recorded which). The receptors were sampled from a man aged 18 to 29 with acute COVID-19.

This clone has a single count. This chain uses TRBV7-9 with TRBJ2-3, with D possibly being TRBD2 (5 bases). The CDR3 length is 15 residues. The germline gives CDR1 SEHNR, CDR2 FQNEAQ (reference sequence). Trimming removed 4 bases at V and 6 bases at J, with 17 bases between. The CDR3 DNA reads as TGTGCCAGCAGCTCCCTAGCCGCGGCAGAGGATACGCAGTATTTT. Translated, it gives CASSSLAAAEDTQYF.

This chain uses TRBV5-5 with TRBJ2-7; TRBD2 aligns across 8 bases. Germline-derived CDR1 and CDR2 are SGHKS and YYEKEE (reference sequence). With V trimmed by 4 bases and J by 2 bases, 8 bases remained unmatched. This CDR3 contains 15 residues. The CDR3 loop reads CASSPRTSRTYEQYF. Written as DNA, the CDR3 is TGTGCCAGCAGCCCCCGGACTAGCCGTACCTACGAGCAGTACTTC. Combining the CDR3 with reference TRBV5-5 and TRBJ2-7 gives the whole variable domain DAGVTQSPTHLIKTRGQQVTLRCSPISGHKSVSWYQQVLGQGPQFIFQYYEKEERGRGNFPDRFSARQFPNYSSELNVNALLLGDSALYLCASSPRTSRTYEQYFGPGTRLTVT.

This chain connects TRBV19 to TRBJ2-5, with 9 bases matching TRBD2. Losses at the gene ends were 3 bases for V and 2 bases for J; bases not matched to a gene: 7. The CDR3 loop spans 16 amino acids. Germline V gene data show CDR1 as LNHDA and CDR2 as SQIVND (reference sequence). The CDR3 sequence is CASSMMASGMQETQYF. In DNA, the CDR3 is TGTGCCAGTAGTATGATGGCTAGCGGGATGCAAGAGACCCAGTACTTC.

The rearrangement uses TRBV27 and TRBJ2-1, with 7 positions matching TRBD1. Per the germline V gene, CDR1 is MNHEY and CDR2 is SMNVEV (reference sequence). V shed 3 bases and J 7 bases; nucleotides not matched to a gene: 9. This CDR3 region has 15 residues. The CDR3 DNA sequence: TGTGCCAGCAGTTTCCACCGACAGGGCTTTAATGAGCAGTTCTTC. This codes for CASSFHRQGFNEQFF.